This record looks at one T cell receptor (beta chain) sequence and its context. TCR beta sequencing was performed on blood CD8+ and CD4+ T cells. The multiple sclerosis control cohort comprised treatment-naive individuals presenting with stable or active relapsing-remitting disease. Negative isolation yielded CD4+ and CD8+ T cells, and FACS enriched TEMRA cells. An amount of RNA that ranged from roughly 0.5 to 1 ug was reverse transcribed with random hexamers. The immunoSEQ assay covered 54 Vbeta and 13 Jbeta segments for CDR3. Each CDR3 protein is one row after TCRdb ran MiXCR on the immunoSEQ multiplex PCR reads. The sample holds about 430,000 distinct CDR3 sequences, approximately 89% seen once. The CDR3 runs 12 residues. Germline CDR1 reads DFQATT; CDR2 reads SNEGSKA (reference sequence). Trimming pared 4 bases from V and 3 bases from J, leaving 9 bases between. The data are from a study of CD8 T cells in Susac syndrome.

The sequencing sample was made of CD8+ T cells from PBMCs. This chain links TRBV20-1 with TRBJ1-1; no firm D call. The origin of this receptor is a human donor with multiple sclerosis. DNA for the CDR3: TGCAGTGCTAAGGGTTTTGACACTGAAGCTTTCTTT. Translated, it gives CSAKGFDTEAFF.